These T cell receptor beta chains were read from a single sample in a study of tumor-infiltrating lymphocytes in localized non-small cell lung cancer. Produced via immunoSEQ multiplex PCR; TCRdb's table is partial and in-frame only. There are 15,000 to 20,000 clones in the sample; approximately 80% occur only once, and 10% lies in the top ten. The sequencing sample was made of uninvolved lung tissue not adjacent to the tumor. The receptors derive from a human donor with non-small cell lung cancer. CDR3s leave out the opening cysteine and the closing phenylalanine or tryptophan.

J gene: TRBJ1-1; V gene: TRBV12-5; CDR3 protein: ASGFSPSPVVREAF
J gene: TRBJ2-6; V gene: TRBV5-1; CDR3 protein: ASEPGGLSGANVLT
J gene: TRBJ1-1; V gene: TRBV19; CDR3 protein: ASSIDLTAGAF
J gene: TRBJ1-1; V gene: TRBV19; CDR3 protein: ASSIRNRGTEAF
J gene: TRBJ2-1; V gene: TRBV29-1; CDR3 protein: SAVDRGKNNEQF
J gene: TRBJ2-7; V gene: TRBV7-6; CDR3 protein: ASSFEIYEQY
J gene: TRBJ1-5; V gene: TRBV28; CDR3 protein: ASSMVGVGDQPQH
J gene: TRBJ1-3; V gene: TRBV30; CDR3 protein: AWKARGGSGNTIY
J gene: TRBJ2-5; V gene: TRBV11-2; CDR3 protein: ASRLAGVGETQY
J gene: TRBJ2-7; V gene: TRBV2; CDR3 protein: ARRDSSYEQY
J gene: TRBJ2-1; V gene: TRBV6-5; CDR3 protein: ATRGNEQF
J gene: TRBJ2-7; V gene: TRBV6-1; CDR3 protein: ASSEVGVGYYEQY
J gene: TRBJ1-1; V gene: TRBV6-1; CDR3 protein: ASSERWSTEAF
J gene: TRBJ1-1; V gene: TRBV5-1; CDR3 protein: ASSLAGGVNTEAF
J gene: TRBJ1-1; V gene: TRBV5-1; CDR3 protein: ASSLGTGAAF
J gene: TRBJ1-1; V gene: TRBV2; CDR3 protein: ASSAMGPRTNTEAF
J gene: TRBJ1-3; V gene: TRBV5-1; CDR3 protein: ASSFRGEDGNTIY
J gene: TRBJ2-3; V gene: TRBV27; CDR3 protein: ASRVKGWGSTDTQY
J gene: TRBJ2-3; V gene: TRBV27; CDR3 protein: ASAGAAVDTQY
J gene: TRBJ2-7; V gene: TRBV12-5; CDR3 protein: ASGPAPLGPSSYEQY
J gene: TRBJ1-5; V gene: TRBV27; CDR3 protein: ASSRDRAGNQPQH
J gene: TRBJ2-1; V gene: TRBV5-1; CDR3 protein: ASTLAGQYNEQF
J gene: TRBJ1-3; V gene: TRBV19; CDR3 protein: ASSTLSGSGNTIY
J gene: TRBJ2-5; V gene: TRBV7-9; CDR3 protein: ASIVAGTLLRDTVTFQY
J gene: TRBJ2-3; V gene: TRBV7-2; CDR3 protein: ASSLNDPGSNGDTQY
J gene: TRBJ1-1; V gene: TRBV13; CDR3 protein: ASSPSGGDTEAF
J gene: TRBJ2-5; V gene: TRBV5-1; CDR3 protein: ASSQTRLAGEGETQY
J gene: TRBJ1-1; V gene: TRBV5-1; CDR3 protein: ASSLGGGANTEAF
J gene: TRBJ2-1; V gene: TRBV5-1; CDR3 protein: ASSLAVSSYNEQF
J gene: TRBJ2-3; V gene: TRBV6-1; CDR3 protein: ASSDWRIGTDTQY
J gene: TRBJ2-7; V gene: TRBV6-1; CDR3 protein: ASSESTSGSLYEQY
J gene: TRBJ2-3; V gene: TRBV5-1; CDR3 protein: ASSSGGGMIRDTQY
J gene: TRBJ2-2; V gene: TRBV9; CDR3 protein: ASSVTGTESTGELF
J gene: TRBJ1-2; V gene: TRBV19; CDR3 protein: ASSASTGGYGYT